These 16 T cell receptor beta chains came from one sample sequenced in a study of blood T cell repertoires in COVID-19. The table came from immunoSEQ multiplex PCR; TCRdb's copy has only in-frame clones and leaves some out. The sample holds 140,000 to 150,000 clones, 65% to 85% seen once. Sequenced input: peripheral blood. The receptors originated from an older woman with acute or convalescent COVID-19.

The V call is TRBV19, the J call TRBJ2-3; D is unclear. CDR3 size: 14 residues. Trimming shortened V by 3 bases and J by 2 bases, and 9 bases separated the two germline ends. CDR1 LNHDA and CDR2 SQIVND come from the germline V gene (reference sequence). The CDR3 loop is CASSISLVTDTQYF. For the CDR3, the DNA is TGTGCCAGTAGTATTAGCCTAGTCACAGATACGCAGTATTTT.

This sequence joins TRBV7-8 and TRBJ2-1; unclear D gene. The V gene's germline CDR1 is SGHVS and CDR2 FQNEAQ. CDR3 length equals 14 residues. Between the trimmed V and J ends, which lost 5 bases and 9 bases, there was a span of 17 bases. The CDR3 sequence is CASSRIALSGEQFF. Written as DNA, the CDR3 is TGTGCCAGCAGCCGAATAGCCCTTTCGGGTGAGCAGTTCTTC. Drawing the rest from reference TRBV7-8 and TRBJ2-1, the complete variable domain is GAGVSQSPRYKVAKRGQDVALRCDPISGHVSLFWYQQALGQGPEFLTYFQNEAQLDKSGLPSDRFFAERPEGSVSTLKIQRTQQEDSAVYLCASSRIALSGEQFFGPGTRLTVL.

In its sample, this clone was seen a few times. CDR3 residues: CASSGSQTIPYEQYF. CDR3 coding DNA: TGTGCCAGCAGTGGGTCCCAGACTATCCCGTACGAGCAGTACTTC. The V gene is TRBV2, the J gene TRBJ2-7; a possible D gene is TRBD2 (5 bases). V lost 4 bases and J 4 bases, leaving 17 bases between the germline ends. CDR1 and CDR2 from the germline V gene are SNHLY and FYNNEI. CDR3 length: 15 amino acids.

The chain recombines TRBV7-6 with TRBJ1-2; no firm D call. The CDR3 spans 14 residues. The V gene's germline CDR1 is SGHVS and CDR2 FNYEAQ. V was pared by 6 bases and J by 0 bases, with 11 bases between. The CDR3 loop is CASRAFIANYGYTF. The DNA of the CDR3 is TGTGCCAGCAGGGCCTTCATTGCTAACTATGGCTACACCTTC.

The rearrangement joins TRBV3-1 (or the pseudogene TRBV3-2) to TRBJ1-2, with 7 positions matching TRBD1. The CDR3 covers 15 residues. V trimming: 5 bases; J trimming: 4 bases; junction bases outside the gene matches: 10. Germline V gene sequence: CDR1 LGHDT, CDR2 YNNKEL (reference sequence). In nucleotides, the CDR3 is TGTGCCAGCAGCTCCGGGACAGTTGAATCCTATGGCTACACCTTC. Translating it yields CASSSGTVESYGYTF.

CDR3 sequence reads: CASSLERWEPEQYF. The CDR3 nucleotides read TGTGCCAGCAGCTTGGAACGTTGGGAGCCTGAGCAGTACTTC. The chain combines TRBV5-4 with TRBJ2-7, with D perhaps TRBD2 (5 bases). Trimming stripped 0 bases from V and 7 bases from J, with 14 bases between. Germline assignment: CDR1 SGHNT and CDR2 YYREEE (reference sequence). The CDR3 runs 14 residues.

This chain joins TRBV28 and TRBJ1-5; D gene unclear. The CDR3 has 15 amino acids. In germline, CDR1 is MDHEN, CDR2 SYDVKM. The V and J ends lost 5 bases and 6 bases respectively, with 17 bases between them. CDR3 nucleotides: TGTGCCAGCAGTCCAGCCGGAGGGCGCGGTCAGCCCCAGCATTTT. This encodes CASSPAGGRGQPQHF.

This clone was seen only once. This chain's CDR3 is CSPGDGYNEQFF. The CDR3 region has the DNA TGCAGCCCAGGGGATGGGTACAATGAGCAGTTCTTC. The chain has TRBV29-1 and TRBJ2-1, with D possibly being TRBD1 (6 bases). The germline V gene encodes CDR1 SQVTM and CDR2 ANQGSEA. The ends were cut back, 8 bases at V and 4 bases at J, with 12 bases in the middle. CDR3 length equals 12 residues.

CDR3 in amino acids: CAWSLLAGGPVGELFF. CDR3 DNA: TGTGCCTGGAGTCTTTTAGCGGGAGGGCCGGTCGGGGAGCTGTTTTTT. The chain is built from TRBV30 and TRBJ2-2; 11 bases map to TRBD2. Germline loops: CDR1 GTSNPN, CDR2 SVGIG (reference sequence). The CDR3 is 16 residues long. The V and J ends lost 2 bases and 7 bases, in that order; junction bases with no gene match: 9.

The V gene is TRBV5-6, the J gene TRBJ2-1; D gene unclear. The germline V gene has CDR1 SGHDT and CDR2 YYEEEE. This CDR3 is built from 12 residues. Between the trimmed V and J ends, which lost 4 bases and 10 bases, there was a span of 12 bases. CDR3 sequence reads: CASSRLISEQFF. The CDR3 nucleotides are TGTGCCAGCAGCCGACTCATATCCGAGCAGTTCTTC.

A single count supports this clone. The J gene is TRBJ2-1, the V gene TRBV7-3; maybe TRBD2 (5 bases). The CDR3 loop spans 15 amino acids. V was trimmed by 5 bases and J by 2 bases, leaving 13 bases between them. Per germline, CDR1 SGHTA and CDR2 FQGTGA. The CDR3 sequence is CASSQSGSPYNEQFF. In DNA, the CDR3 is TGTGCCAGCAGCCAAAGCGGATCTCCCTACAATGAGCAGTTCTTC. Looking up the rest from reference TRBV7-3 and TRBJ2-1 gives the full variable domain: GAGVSQTPSNKVTEKGKYVELRCDPISGHTALYWYRQSLGQGPEFLIYFQGTGAADDSGLPNDRFFAVRPEGSVSTLKIQRTERGDSAVYLCASSQSGSPYNEQFFGPGTRLTVL.

This clone was recorded a few times. The chain joins TRBV6-5 to TRBJ1-4; 8 bases agree with TRBD1. The CDR3 spans 15 residues. CDR1 is MNHEY, CDR2 SVGAGI, per germline. V shed 4 bases, J shed 7 bases, and the junction held 8 bases outside the gene matches. The CDR3 DNA is TGTGCCAGCAGTTTGAGGGGTACAGGGGGTGAAAAACTGTTTTTT. It is translated as CASSLRGTGGEKLFF.

The chain recombines TRBV4-1 with TRBJ1-5; tentative D call: TRBD1 (5 bases). V was clipped by 0 bases and J by 7 bases, with 10 bases between them. Germline V gives CDR1 MGHRA, CDR2 YSYEKL. The CDR3 runs 14 residues. CDR3 in amino acids: CASSQEGGGQPQHF. In nucleotides, the CDR3 is TGCGCCAGCAGCCAAGAGGGGGGAGGACAGCCCCAGCATTTT.

This chain connects TRBV27 to TRBJ1-6, with TRBD1 identical over 7 bases. Germline values: CDR1 MNHEY, CDR2 SMNVEV (reference sequence). This CDR3 comprises 13 residues. V shed 4 bases and J 9 bases; nucleotides not matched to a gene: 3. The CDR3 reads CASSSYRGSPLHF. The CDR3 coding sequence is TGTGCCAGCAGTTCCTACAGGGGTTCACCCCTCCACTTT.

The chain recombines TRBV9 with TRBJ1-1; no reliable D call. Germline assignment: CDR1 SGDLS and CDR2 YYNGEE. The CDR3 is 15 amino acids. Between the trimmed V and J ends, which lost 0 bases and 4 bases, there was a span of 13 bases. The CDR3 here is CASSVESGSGTEAFF. The CDR3 coding sequence is TGTGCCAGCAGCGTAGAATCCGGTTCGGGCACTGAAGCTTTCTTT. Complete variable domain (other parts from reference TRBV9 and TRBJ1-1): DSGVTQTPKHLITATGQRVTLRCSPRSGDLSVYWYQQSLDQGLQFLIQYYNGEERAKGNILERFSAQQFPDLHSELNLSSLELGDSALYFCASSVESGSGTEAFFGQGTRLTVV.

This clone has only one observation. This chain links TRBV7-9 with TRBJ2-1; 7 bases fit TRBD2. The CDR3 is made up of 16 amino acids. V gave up 3 bases and J gave up 7 bases; unmatched junction bases: 12. In germline, CDR1 is SEHNR, CDR2 FQNEAQ (reference sequence). The CDR3 nucleotides read TGTGCCAGCAGCTTTAGTGGGACTAATCATCGGAATGAGCAGTTCTTC. Translating gives CASSFSGTNHRNEQFF.